The sequence of this TCR beta chain was determined in a study of blood T cell repertoires in COVID-19 (dated by TCRdb to about 2020). In the study overall: Samples from collaborators originated in the United States, Italy and Spain and spanned both the acute and convalescent phases of COVID-19. The prospective study material was composed of cDNA or gDNA derived from T cells, B-cell-depleted T cells, or PBMCs. The dataset comprised deeply sampled blood TCRbeta repertoires from subjects exposed to, actively infected with, or recovered from COVID-19. The repertoires were released in a freely available public database intended as a resource for research on the immune response to SARS-CoV-2. The samples were drawn from the first 160 participants of the ongoing ImmuneRACE study and from 950 to 1,500 subjects provided by 6 global collaborators. Sample metadata almost always included a de-identified subject ID, COVID-19 status, age in years and sex. HLA class I and class II types, where available, came from metadata supplied by the sample provider rather than from assay-based typing.

The immunoSEQ Assay, a bias-controlled multiplex PCR, was used to amplify TCRbeta CDR3 regions from genomic DNA. The study's own analysis went as follows. Within the assay, amplification of reference gene primers was used to estimate how many nucleated cells each sample contained. Sequence reads were collapsed and filtered to measure the absolute abundance of every unique TCRbeta CDR3 rearrangement. For each sample, productive Simpson clonality was calculated by taking the square root of Simpson's diversity index across productive rearrangements. TCRdb took this table from immuneACCESS and kept in-frame rearrangements with V and J called. Such tables lack part of the clones; where checked against another copy, unresolved V genes explain under half of the gap, and the rest is unexplained. The V and J calls and clone size are taken from that table; D and trimming were inferred from the DNA. The sample table records about 230,000 clones; just over 85% of these occur just once. Jointly, the top ten make up around 10% of the sample.

About this clone itself: The antigen this receptor binds is unknown. Per-base qualities were not stored, and no clone one base away is much larger.

Overall results and qualifications from the work: Clinical and demographic metadata were provided uncurated, with the amount varying by source and participant.

The germline V gene gives CDR1 as MNHEY and CDR2 as SVGEGT. Trimming costs V 0 bases and J 4 bases, and their ends lie 4 bases apart. Including the terminal cysteine and phenylalanine, the CDR3 comprises 13 residues. Only the CDR3 DNA is retained, 39 bases long and in frame from the first base. One collaborating source in Seattle enrolled patients during active infection and followed them longitudinally through the course of disease. Each collaborating institution followed its own protocols to collect whole blood in K2EDTA tubes. For TCRbeta analysis, collaborator samples were shipped as frozen whole blood, as isolated PBMCs, or as DNA extracted from either sample type.

The receptor was derived from a man aged 50-59 years with COVID-19, enrolled during active disease. The sequence is built from TRBV6-2 or TRBV6-3 and TRBJ1-5; no D segment can be confidently identified. Material: peripheral blood. The nucleotide sequence reads TGTGCCAGCAGTTACTCGGCAAATCAGCCCCAGCATTTT. Its product reads: CASSYSANQPQHF.